Below are 5 T cell receptor beta chains sequenced from a single sample in a study of post-analysis software for immune sequencing data. Their specific antigens are unknown. Whole-study results and caveats: Five or six TRBV segments, TRBV5-6, TRBV5-1 and TRBV20-1 among them, were found more frequent in patients than controls.

TCR beta cDNA libraries included unique molecular identifiers. TCRdb passed the PCR reads through MiXCR, listing each CDR3 protein once. The sample shows about 820,000 distinct CDR3 sequences, about 57% of them seen only once. The sequencing sample was made of blood. These receptors originate from a girl under 18 with multiple sclerosis.

The chain links TRBV9 to TRBJ2-7; 9 positions agree with TRBD2. Germline lookup yields CDR1 SGDLS and CDR2 YYNGEE. CDR3 length: 18 amino acids. The V gene end was trimmed by 0 bases and the J gene end by 0 bases; junction bases not matched to a gene: 10. The CDR3 nucleotides are TGTGCCAGCAGCGTAGGTGTTGGGGGTAGCGGGAGCTCCTACGAGCAGTACTTC. Translated, it gives CASSVGVGGSGSSYEQYF. Complete variable domain (other parts from reference TRBV9 and TRBJ2-7): DSGVTQTPKHLITATGQRVTLRCSPRSGDLSVYWYQQSLDQGLQFLIQYYNGEERAKGNILERFSAQQFPDLHSELNLSSLELGDSALYFCASSVGVGGSGSSYEQYFGPGTRLTVT.

This clonotype was seen more than once but under ten times. The CDR3 coding sequence is TGCGCCAGCAGCCAAAATCAACGGACTAGCGGTAAAAACATTCAGTACTTC. It specifies CASSQNQRTSGKNIQYF. The J gene is TRBJ2-4, the V gene TRBV4-1, with 10 bases that match TRBD2. Germline V gene data show CDR1 as MGHRA and CDR2 as YSYEKL. Trimming took 2 bases from V and 4 from J; bases not matched to a gene: 8. The CDR3 loop spans 17 amino acids.

This clonotype was observed a few times. This chain links TRBV12-3 or TRBV12-4 with TRBJ1-5; D uncertain. This CDR3 has 14 amino acids. Deletions cut 7 bases from V and 5 bases from J, with 15 bases between. CDR3 DNA sequence: TGTGCCAGCACTCGAACAGAACGGGATCAGCCCCAGCATTTT. Its translation is CASTRTERDQPQHF.

The chain carries TRBV4-1 and TRBJ2-1; TRBD2 agrees at 13 bases. This CDR3 comprises 15 residues. The J segment lost 12 bases and the V segment lost 0 bases, leaving 5 bases of the junction unmatched. From germline, CDR1 is MGHRA and CDR2 YSYEKL. CDR3 protein: CASSQDRTSGRGQFF. In nucleotides, the CDR3 is TGCGCCAGCAGCCAAGATCGGACTAGCGGGAGAGGGCAGTTCTTC.

V and J are TRBV9 and TRBJ2-7; TRBD2 is a possible D gene (6 bases). Trimming pared 3 bases from V and 7 bases from J, leaving 17 bases between. CDR3 length: 14 residues. Germline CDR1 SGDLS, CDR2 YYNGEE. CDR3 in DNA: TGTGCCAGCAGCGAACAGGCCGGAGGGAAGGAGCAGTACTTC. Protein: CASSEQAGGKEQYF.